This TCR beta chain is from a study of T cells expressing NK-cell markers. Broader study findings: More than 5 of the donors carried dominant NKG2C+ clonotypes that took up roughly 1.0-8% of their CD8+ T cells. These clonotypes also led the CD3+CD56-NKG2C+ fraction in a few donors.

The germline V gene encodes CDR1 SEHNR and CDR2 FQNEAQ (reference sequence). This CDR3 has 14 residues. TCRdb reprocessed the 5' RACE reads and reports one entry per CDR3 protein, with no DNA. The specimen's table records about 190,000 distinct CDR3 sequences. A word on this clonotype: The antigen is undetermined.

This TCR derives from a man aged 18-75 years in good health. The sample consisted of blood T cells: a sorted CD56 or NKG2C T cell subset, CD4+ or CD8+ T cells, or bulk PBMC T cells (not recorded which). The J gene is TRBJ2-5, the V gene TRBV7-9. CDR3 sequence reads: CASSLVTEQETQYF.